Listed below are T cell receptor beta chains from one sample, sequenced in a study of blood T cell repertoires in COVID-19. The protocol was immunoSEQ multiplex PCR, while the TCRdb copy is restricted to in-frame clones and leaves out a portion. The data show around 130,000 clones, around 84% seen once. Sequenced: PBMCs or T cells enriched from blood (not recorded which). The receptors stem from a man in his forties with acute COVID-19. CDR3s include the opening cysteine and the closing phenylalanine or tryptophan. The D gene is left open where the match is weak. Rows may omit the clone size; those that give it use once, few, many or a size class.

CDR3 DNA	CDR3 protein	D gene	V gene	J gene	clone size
TGTGCCAGTAGTATCCACAGGGCAGATACGCAGTATTTT	CASSIHRADTQYF	-	TRBV19	TRBJ2-3	-
TGTGCCAGTAGTATAAGACAGGGCAATCAGCCCCAGCATTTT	CASSIRQGNQPQHF	-	TRBV19	TRBJ1-5	-
TGTGCCAGCAGCTCTCCTAGCGGGAGGGCCGCTGAGCAGTTCTTC	CASSSPSGRAAEQFF	TRBD2	TRBV7-9	TRBJ2-1	-
TGTGCCAGCTCACCGGAACAGGGTCAGCTACGCGGGCAGTTCTTC	CASSPEQGQLRGQFF	-	TRBV18	TRBJ2-1	-
TGTGCCAGCACCCTGGGACTAGAGAATACGCAGTATTTT	CASTLGLENTQYF	TRBD2	TRBV11-2	TRBJ2-3	-
TGCGCCAGCAGTCAGGGGACCTACAATGAGCAGTTCTTC	CASSQGTYNEQFF	-	TRBV10-1	TRBJ2-1	few
TGTGCCAGCAGTTACCCCAGCGGGGCTAGCACAGATACGCAGTATTTT	CASSYPSGASTDTQYF	TRBD2	TRBV6-6	TRBJ2-3	-
TGTGCCAGCAGTCGGACAGGTGGCACAGATACGCAGTATTTT	CASSRTGGTDTQYF	TRBD1	TRBV11-2	TRBJ2-3	once
TGTGCCAGCAGCCAAGGGGCGGGATCCTACGAGCAGTACTTC	CASSQGAGSYEQYF	-	TRBV3-1/TRBV3-2	TRBJ2-7	-
TGTGCCAGCAGTTTACTAGCCGGACGCACTACTGAAAAACTGTTTTTT	CASSLLAGRTTEKLFF	-	TRBV6-5	TRBJ1-4	once
TGTGCCAGCAGGTTGGACTGGCGGCAAGAGACCCAGTACTTC	CASRLDWRQETQYF	-	TRBV7-2	TRBJ2-5	-
TGTGCCAGCAGTCCAAGTGAACTGACAGGGGGAGGTTCCTACAATGAGCAGTTCTTC	CASSPSELTGGGSYNEQFF	TRBD1	TRBV6-6	TRBJ2-1	-
TGTGCCAGCAGCTTAGATCAGAATTATGGCTACACCTTC	CASSLDQNYGYTF	-	TRBV13	TRBJ1-2	-
TGTGCCAGCAGCTTAGTCGTGGACAGGGCCTTCGGCTACACCTTC	CASSLVVDRAFGYTF	TRBD1	TRBV7-9	TRBJ1-2	-
TGTGCCAGCAGCCAAGCTCCTATAGTAGGGCAGGGGGGATCTCAGCCCCAGCATTTT	CASSQAPIVGQGGSQPQHF	TRBD1	TRBV4-2	TRBJ1-5	-
TGTGCCACCGGGGACAGGGGGTTCAATTCACCCCTCCACTTT	CATGDRGFNSPLHF	TRBD1	TRBV27	TRBJ1-6	-
TGCAGCTCCGGGGGGGTGGGAACTGAAGCTTTCTTT	CSSGGVGTEAFF	-	TRBV29-1	TRBJ1-1	-
TGTGCCAGCAGGCCTCAGGGGGCCGCCCCTCACGAGCAGTACTTC	CASRPQGAAPHEQYF	TRBD1	TRBV6-6	TRBJ2-7	-
TGTGCCAGCAGCCAGTTACTAGCGGGAGGACCAGATACGCAGTATTTT	CASSQLLAGGPDTQYF	TRBD2	TRBV3-1/TRBV3-2	TRBJ2-3	-
TGTGCCAGCAGTTGGGCCGGGACTATGGAGACCCAGTACTTC	CASSWAGTMETQYF	TRBD2	TRBV11-2	TRBJ2-5	-
TGTGCCAGTAGCCTACAGGGAGTTCTAAGCACAGATACGCAGTATTTT	CASSLQGVLSTDTQYF	-	TRBV19	TRBJ2-3	-
TGTGCCAGCAGTTTCTCTAGTGGAGATACGCAGTATTTT	CASSFSSGDTQYF	-	TRBV6-5	TRBJ2-3	-
TGTGCCAGCAGGGCGGGGGGACCCGGGGAGCTGTTTTTT	CASRAGGPGELFF	TRBD2	TRBV28	TRBJ2-2	-
TGTGCCAGCAGTGAAGGAGCGGGGGTAAACTACGAGCAGTACTTC	CASSEGAGVNYEQYF	TRBD2	TRBV6-1	TRBJ2-7	few
TGTGCCAGCAGTTTTCTCGGGGGGTCGTACGAGCAGTACTTC	CASSFLGGSYEQYF	TRBD2	TRBV28	TRBJ2-7	-
TGTGGCGTGGCAGGGGTGAACACTGAAGCTTTCTTT	CGVAGVNTEAFF	-	TRBV28	TRBJ1-1	-
TGTGCCAGCAGCCAAGACCTTATCGGAACGTCACGGGGCTACGAGCAGTACTTC	CASSQDLIGTSRGYEQYF	-	TRBV3-1/TRBV3-2	TRBJ2-7	-
TGTGCCAGTACCACTTCGGGGAACACTGAAGCTTTCTTT	CASTTSGNTEAFF	-	TRBV19	TRBJ1-1	once
TGCGCCAGCAGCCCGAGACTAGCGGGTGAGCAGTTCTTC	CASSPRLAGEQFF	TRBD2	TRBV5-1	TRBJ2-1	few
TGTGCCAGCAGTTCAGGTCCCCTCCGGGGGCCCCAGCATTTT	CASSSGPLRGPQHF	-	TRBV27	TRBJ1-5	once
TGTGCCAGCCGCGCGGGGGTGGGAGGGAGGCAGCCCCAGCATTTT	CASRAGVGGRQPQHF	-	TRBV6-5	TRBJ1-5	-
TGTGCCAGCAGTGAATCGGGTACAGGGTACTTC	CASSESGTGYF	-	TRBV2	TRBJ2-7	-
TGTGCCACACCGCCGAGATTAAACACTGAAGCTTTCTTT	CATPPRLNTEAFF	-	TRBV6-5	TRBJ1-1	once
TGTGCCACCAGCGACTCCGGGACACTCTCCTACGAGCAGTACTTC	CATSDSGTLSYEQYF	-	TRBV24-1	TRBJ2-7	-
TGCGCCAGCACTGGCAGCGCCTATGGCTACACCTTC	CASTGSAYGYTF	-	TRBV5-1	TRBJ1-2	-
TGTGCCAGCAGCTCTCGTGGGGGACAAGGAGGAGAGACCCAGTACTTC	CASSSRGGQGGETQYF	-	TRBV5-5	TRBJ2-5	-
TGTGCCAGCAGTGTACAGGATAATCAGCCCCAGCATTTT	CASSVQDNQPQHF	-	TRBV6-4	TRBJ1-5	-
TGTGCCAGCAGCTTCACAGGAACAGTTCAAGAGACCCAGTACTTC	CASSFTGTVQETQYF	-	TRBV7-9	TRBJ2-5	-
TGTGCCAGCAGCCCTCTGGGGGGAACAGATACGCAGTATTTT	CASSPLGGTDTQYF	-	TRBV11-3	TRBJ2-3	-
TGTGCCAGCAGTGAAATTCAGGGGTATTCACCCCTCCACTTT	CASSEIQGYSPLHF	-	TRBV6-1	TRBJ1-6	-
TGTGCCAGCTCCCGACTAGCGGGAGAGGATGAGCAGTTCTTC	CASSRLAGEDEQFF	TRBD2	TRBV18	TRBJ2-1	-
TGTGCCAGCAGTTTAGACTTAGGGGGCAATGAAAAACTGTTTTTT	CASSLDLGGNEKLFF	TRBD1	TRBV27	TRBJ1-4	-
TGTGCCAGCAGCGTAGGGGCTCAGGCCAACAATGGCTACACCTTC	CASSVGAQANNGYTF	-	TRBV9	TRBJ1-2	many